This T cell receptor beta chain was identified during a study of blood T cell repertoires in COVID-19. Background on the study: The United States, Italy and Spain supplied acute and convalescent COVID-19 samples.

The CDR3 extends over 13 amino acids. V shed 3 bases, J shed 8 bases, and the junction held 4 bases outside the gene matches. Germline CDR1 is MNHEY and CDR2 is SMNVEV (reference sequence). In the original analysis: Amplifying reference gene primers gave estimates of nucleated cell counts. Sequenced by immunoSEQ multiplex PCR; TCRdb stores in-frame clones only, minus some. Clone size and the V and J calls come from that table; the DNA yielded D and trimming. Of roughly 40,000 clones listed, around 94% are singletons. Material: peripheral blood. This chain links TRBV27 with TRBJ1-2, with 9 bases aligning to TRBD1. The TCR was taken from a man in his forties or fifties with COVID-19, enrolled during active disease. CDR3 sequence reads: CASSLRTGEGYTF. For the CDR3, the DNA is TGTGCCAGCAGTTTGAGGACAGGGGAAGGCTACACCTTC.